These T cell receptor beta chains were read from a single sample in a study of cytomegalovirus exposure and HLA in healthy donors. Clones were read by immunoSEQ multiplex PCR, and TCRdb kept only the in-frame ones, dropping some. The sample yields under 200,000 clones, 80% to 90% seen once. The sequencing sample was made of PBMCs. All receptors come from a man aged 30-40 years in good health and CMV-seropositive. The CDR3 runs from the conserved cysteine through the conserved F or W. The D gene is left open where the match is weak. Rows may omit the clone size; those that give it use once, few, many or a size class.

v_gene	j_gene	d_gene	abundance	CDR3nt	CDR3aa
TRBV11-3	TRBJ2-2	.	.	TGTGCCAGCAGCTCTACAGGGCCCCGAGAGCTGTTTTTT	CASSSTGPRELFF
TRBV7-3	TRBJ2-5	.	.	TGTGCCAGCAGCTTGGGAGCCCAAGAGACCCAGTACTTC	CASSLGAQETQYF
TRBV2	TRBJ2-5	TRBD2	.	TGTGCCAGCAGCCGGCAAGCGGGAGGTGGGGAGACCCAGTACTTC	CASSRQAGGGETQYF
TRBV7-7	TRBJ2-5	TRBD2	.	TGTGCTAGCAGCTTAGGCGGGAGGGGAGAGACCCAGTACTTC	CASSLGGRGETQYF
TRBV11-3	TRBJ1-1	.	.	TGTGCCAGCAGCGCCACAGGGTACCTACAACTCATGAACACTGAAGCTTTCTTT	CASSATGYLQLMNTEAFF
TRBV2	TRBJ2-2	TRBD2	once	TGTGCCAGCAAGGGACTATTAACCGGGGAGCTGTTTTTT	CASKGLLTGELFF
TRBV19	TRBJ2-5	.	.	TGTGCCAGTAGTATCAGGGGTGGGGAGACCCAGTACTTC	CASSIRGGETQYF
TRBV6-1	TRBJ1-1	.	few	TGTGCCAGCAGTCTTCGGGAGAACACTGAAGCTTTCTTT	CASSLRENTEAFF
TRBV9	TRBJ2-2	.	.	TGTGCCAGCAGCGTAGATGGGCCCGGGGAGCTGTTTTTT	CASSVDGPGELFF
TRBV18	TRBJ1-1	TRBD1	few	TGTGCCAGCTCGGGACAGGGAGGCACTGAAGCTTTCTTT	CASSGQGGTEAFF
TRBV28	TRBJ2-5	.	.	TGTGCAACCGGGAGCCCCCAAGAGACCCAGTACTTC	CATGSPQETQYF
TRBV14	TRBJ1-5	.	.	TGTGCCAGCAGCCTTCCACGGGAGATCTCCAATCAGCCCCAGCATTTT	CASSLPREISNQPQHF
TRBV2	TRBJ2-1	TRBD2	.	TGTGCCAGCAGCCCGGGACTAGCGCACAATGAGCAGTTCTTC	CASSPGLAHNEQFF
TRBV9	TRBJ2-1	.	.	TGTGCCAGCAGCGTAGAGGCGACACCCTCCTACAATGAGCAGTTCTTC	CASSVEATPSYNEQFF
TRBV20-1	TRBJ1-2	.	.	TGCAGTGTTTCAGACTACTATGGCTACACCTTC	CSVSDYYGYTF
TRBV7-3	TRBJ1-1	.	.	TGTGCCAGCAGTTCAGAGAGAGGAGCTGAAGCTTTCTTT	CASSSERGAEAFF
TRBV16	TRBJ2-7	.	.	TGTGCCAGCAGCCAATCTCAGGGGACAAAGTACGAGCAGTACTTC	CASSQSQGTKYEQYF
TRBV29-1	TRBJ2-1	.	once	TGCAGCGTTGAAGGCCCTTGGAAGGCGGGAACGGTAAAGAGCTCCTACAATGAGCAGTTCTTC	CSVEGPWKAGTVKSSYNEQFF
TRBV7-9	TRBJ1-1	.	.	TGTGCCAGCAGCTTAAATGCAGGATTTTACTCTATGAACACTGAAGCTTTCTTT	CASSLNAGFYSMNTEAFF
TRBV9	TRBJ1-1	TRBD1	.	TGTGCCAGCAGCGTGACAGGGGCGGGCACTGAAGCTTTCTTT	CASSVTGAGTEAFF
TRBV20-1	TRBJ1-1	.	.	TGCAGTGCTACTACAGTAACTGAAGCTTTCTTT	CSATTVTEAFF
TRBV30	TRBJ1-2	.	.	TGTGCCTGGACCTCAGTAAGGGCGGGTGGCTATGGCTACACCTTC	CAWTSVRAGGYGYTF
TRBV6-5	TRBJ1-5	.	few	TGTGCCACCAGAAGGACTAGAAGCAATCAGCCCCAGCATTTT	CATRRTRSNQPQHF
TRBV7-8	TRBJ1-1	TRBD1	.	TGTGCCAGCAGCTGGGCCCCCCGGACAGGGTTGAACACTGAAGCTTTCTTT	CASSWAPRTGLNTEAFF
TRBV6-4	TRBJ2-4	TRBD1	.	TGTGCCAGCAGTGCCCCGGGACAGGGTTTCTTAGCCAAAAACATTCAGTACTTC	CASSAPGQGFLAKNIQYF
TRBV7-9	TRBJ2-1	.	.	TGTGCCAGCAGCTTAGATTCTTCGTACAATGAGCAGTTCTTC	CASSLDSSYNEQFF
TRBV5-1	TRBJ2-7	TRBD2	.	TGCGCCAGCAGCTTGACCGGACTAGCTCACGAGCAGTACTTC	CASSLTGLAHEQYF
TRBV4-2	TRBJ2-3	.	.	TGTGCCAGCAGCCAAGATCGGGTGGGAGATACGCAGTATTTT	CASSQDRVGDTQYF
TRBV2	TRBJ2-1	TRBD1	.	TGTGCCAGCACTGACAGGGGGGCCTACAATGAGCAGTTCTTC	CASTDRGAYNEQFF
TRBV10-2	TRBJ1-5	.	.	TGCGCCAGCACGACGGGAACGGGGGGGCCCCAGCATTTT	CASTTGTGGPQHF
TRBV18	TRBJ2-7	.	.	TGTGCCAGCTCACCCGTAGCGGCCAGCTCCTACGAGCAGTACTTC	CASSPVAASSYEQYF
TRBV11-2	TRBJ2-5	.	.	TGTGCCAGCAGCTTAGACCTCACCAGGGAAGAGACCCAGTACTTC	CASSLDLTREETQYF
TRBV27	TRBJ2-4	TRBD1	.	TGTGCCAGCAGAAATTTGTCAGGGGGTAGAGCCAAAAACATTCAGTACTTC	CASRNLSGGRAKNIQYF
TRBV13	TRBJ1-5	.	few	TGTGCCAGCAGCTCTCAGGGCAATCAGCCCCAGCATTTT	CASSSQGNQPQHF
TRBV7-6	TRBJ2-7	TRBD1	.	TGTGCCAGCAGCCCCATGGGACAGGGCTACGAGCAGTACTTC	CASSPMGQGYEQYF
TRBV7-9	TRBJ1-4	.	few	TGTGCCAGCAGCCCGCGTTTGGGCCACAATGAAAAACTGTTTTTT	CASSPRLGHNEKLFF
TRBV10-1	TRBJ2-3	.	.	TGCGCCAGCAGTCACGGCAGGGTAGATACGCAGTATTTT	CASSHGRVDTQYF
TRBV4-1	TRBJ1-5	TRBD1	few	TGCGCCAGCAGCACATACTGGGGCAGGGGGCAGCCCCAGCATTTT	CASSTYWGRGQPQHF
TRBV7-9	TRBJ2-5	.	.	TGTGCCAGCAGCTTAGCAGGGGGATCGGGGGAGACCCAGTACTTC	CASSLAGGSGETQYF
TRBV7-9	TRBJ1-2	TRBD1	.	TGTGCCAGCAGCCCGGGGCAGGGGGCTGACGGCTACACCTTC	CASSPGQGADGYTF
TRBV18	TRBJ1-1	.	.	TGTGCCAGTCAAAAACAGGGTCGGGACACTGAAGCTTTCTTT	CASQKQGRDTEAFF
TRBV29-1	TRBJ2-5	TRBD2	.	TGCAGCGTTGAAGTAACTAGCGGGAGTATCAGAGAGACCCAGTACTTC	CSVEVTSGSIRETQYF
TRBV9	TRBJ2-1	TRBD2	.	TGTGCCAGCAGTGCAGCGGGAGCCGAGGATGAGCAGTTCTTC	CASSAAGAEDEQFF
TRBV5-1	TRBJ2-5	.	.	TGCGCCAGCAGCTTAGGAGGGATCCAAGAGACCCAGTACTTC	CASSLGGIQETQYF
TRBV5-1	TRBJ2-3	.	.	TGCGCCAGCAGCTTGACAGGGAGAGGAGATACGCAGTATTTT	CASSLTGRGDTQYF